One and the same sample provided the 13 T cell receptor beta chains below, sequenced in a study of blood T cells in healthy people across ages. It was with a sample-barcoded 5' primer and a J-beta primer mix that a second PCR of about 6 to 12 cycles was run. Via MiXCR, TCRdb re-called the 5' RACE reads, giving one row per CDR3 protein. Of 650,000 to 1,000,000 distinct CDR3 sequences listed, 36% were seen once; the top ten hold roughly 13%. The sample comprised blood. The receptors stem from a man between 18 and 35 years old in good health.

This chain joins TRBV6-1 and TRBJ2-1, with TRBD1 identical over 10 bases. Trimming took 6 bases from V and 6 from J; bases not matched to a gene: 17. This CDR3 is 18 amino acids long. Germline CDR1 and CDR2: MNHNS and SASEGT. Here the CDR3 DNA reads TGTGCCAGCAGCCGAGACAGGGGGCAACGGTCATTGGTCAATGAGCAGTTCTTC. Encoded protein: CASSRDRGQRSLVNEQFF.

This chain links TRBV29-1 with TRBJ1-1, with D perhaps matching TRBD1 (5 bases). The CDR3 is 13 amino acids. Germline loops: CDR1 SQVTM, CDR2 ANQGSEA. The V end was cut by 3 bases, the J end by 0 bases, with 8 bases between. CDR3: CSVEAGMNTEAFF. For the CDR3, the DNA is TGCAGCGTTGAGGCAGGGATGAACACTGAAGCTTTCTTT.

The rearrangement joins TRBV6-5 to TRBJ1-5, with unresolved D. The V end lost 5 bases, the J end lost 4 bases, and 12 bases lay between the germline ends. Germline CDR1 and CDR2: MNHEY and SVGAGI. There are 14 residues in the CDR3. The CDR3, as DNA: TGTGCCAGCAGTCATGCGGCCTCTAATCAGCCCCAGCATTTT. Amino acids: CASSHAASNQPQHF.

The chain carries TRBV3-1 and TRBJ1-5; tentatively, D is TRBD1 (5 bases). CDR1 and CDR2 (germline): LGHDT, YNNKEL (reference sequence). The germline V and J ends were trimmed by 0 bases and 3 bases, with 9 bases remaining between them. The CDR3 sequence is 15 residues long. The chain's CDR3 is CASSQDTGDNQPQHF. In DNA, the CDR3 is TGTGCCAGCAGCCAAGATACGGGGGACAATCAGCCCCAGCATTTT. Together with reference TRBV3-1 and TRBJ1-5, the CDR3 gives the full variable domain: DTAVSQTPKYLVTQMGNDKSIKCEQNLGHDTMYWYKQDSKKFLKIMFSYNNKELIINETVPNRFSPKSPDKAHLNLHINSLELGDSAVYFCASSQDTGDNQPQHFGDGTRLSIL.

This clonotype was seen only a few times. This chain joins TRBV19 and TRBJ2-7, with D maybe TRBD1 (6 bases). The CDR3 loop spans 14 amino acids. CDR1 is LNHDA and CDR2 is SQIVND in the germline V gene (reference sequence). V was cut by 5 bases and J by 2 bases, with 13 bases left in between. The CDR3 DNA follows: TGTGCCAGTAGTTCCGCAGGGGCCACCTACGAGCAGTACTTC. Translated: CASSSAGATYEQYF.

This clonotype was picked up a small number of times. The J gene is TRBJ2-3, the V gene TRBV7-2; 13 bases align to TRBD2. CDR1 and CDR2 (germline): SGHTA, FQGNSA. This CDR3 comprises 14 residues. V dropped 5 bases and J dropped 9; count of bases not matched to a gene: 5. In DNA form, the CDR3 reads TGTGCCAGCAGCGGCAGACTAGCGGGGGGAACGCAGTATTTT. As protein: CASSGRLAGGTQYF.

V and J are TRBV7-9 and TRBJ1-1, with a possible D match to TRBD1 (5 bases). V was shortened by 1 base and J by 4 bases, with 10 bases between the two germline ends. Looked up from germline, CDR1 is SEHNR and CDR2 is FQNEAQ (reference sequence). The CDR3 runs 14 residues. CDR3 region: CASSLVARATEAFF. In nucleotides, the CDR3 is TGTGCCAGCAGCTTAGTCGCCAGGGCCACTGAAGCTTTCTTT.

This clonotype came up a few times. The DNA of the CDR3 is TGTGCCGGTATCTCTGGGCCCCACCACTCTGGACTCTATGGCTACACCTTC. This encodes CAGISGPHHSGLYGYTF. J is TRBJ1-2 and V is TRBV19; D is uncertain. Germline CDR1 LNHDA, CDR2 SQIVND (reference sequence). Between the trimmed V and J ends, which lost 11 bases and 4 bases, there was a span of 29 bases. CDR3 length equals 17 residues.

The J gene is TRBJ1-2, the V gene TRBV20-1, with 9 bases lining up with TRBD1. The CDR3 has 14 residues. The ends lost 3 bases at V and 8 bases at J; junction bases unmatched: 10. CDR1 is DFQATT, CDR2 SNEGSKA, per germline (reference sequence). CDR3 loop: CSARATGTGIGYTF. CDR3 DNA sequence: TGCAGTGCTAGGGCAACCGGGACAGGGATCGGCTACACCTTC.

Note on this clonotype: Relative to the germline gene, one junction end is altered; a read error may explain this. The J gene is TRBJ1-1, the V gene TRBV5-1, with D uncertain. This CDR3 comprises 15 residues. Looked up from germline, CDR1 is SGHRS and CDR2 is YFSETQ. The CDR3 nucleotides read TGCGCCAGCAGCTTGAAAGAGCTCATGAACGCTGAAGCTTTCTTT. Residues: CASSLKELMNAEAFF. Together with reference TRBV5-1 and TRBJ1-1, the CDR3 gives the full variable domain: KAGVTQTPRYLIKTRGQQVTLSCSPISGHRSVSWYQQTPGQGLQFLFEYFSETQRNKGNFPGRFSGRQFSNSRSEMNVSTLELGDSALYLCASSLKELMNAEAFFGQGTRLTVV.

This clonotype was seen ten or more times. The chain combines TRBV12-3 or TRBV12-4 with TRBJ1-2; no clear D gene. This CDR3 region has 13 residues. The ends were cut back, 6 bases at V and 6 bases at J, with 14 bases in the middle. The CDR3: CASRDGVVNGYTF. In nucleotides, the CDR3 is TGTGCCAGCAGAGACGGGGTGGTAAATGGCTACACCTTC.

This sequence joins TRBV4-1 and TRBJ2-3, with unresolved D. V was cut by 0 bases and J by 3 bases, with 7 bases left in between. This CDR3 has 14 amino acids. Germline loops: CDR1 MGHRA, CDR2 YSYEKL. CDR3 DNA: TGCGCCAGCAGCCAAGATCAGAGGACAGATACGCAGTATTTT. Its protein is CASSQDQRTDTQYF.

The sample holds many counts of this clonotype. The rearrangement joins TRBV6-6 to TRBJ2-7, with D tentatively TRBD1 (5 bases). The germline V gene encodes CDR1 MNHNY and CDR2 SVGAGI (reference sequence). V gave up 2 bases and J gave up 0 bases, with 14 bases separating them. This CDR3 comprises 16 residues. Written as DNA, the CDR3 is TGTGCCAGCAGTTACCCCCTAGGACAAGGCTCCTACGAGCAGTACTTC. This encodes CASSYPLGQGSYEQYF.